A selection of T cell receptor beta chains follows, all from one sample in a study of blood T cell repertoires in COVID-19. Profiling relied on immunoSEQ multiplex PCR, and the TCRdb table lists in-frame clones only, not all of them. The sample carries some 11,000 clones, around nine tenths recorded once. Sequenced input: peripheral blood. Receptor source: a woman aged 70-85 years with active COVID-19. The CDR3 runs from the conserved cysteine through the conserved F or W. Each record gives: D gene, clone size, J gene, V gene, CDR3 protein, CDR3 DNA. The D gene is left open where the match is weak. Clone size, where shown, is once, few, many, or a class for clones that have expanded.

. | . | TRBJ2-1 | TRBV6-4 | CASSDSTGRPYNEQFF | TGTGCCAGCAGTGACTCTACGGGTCGACCTTACAATGAGCAGTTCTTC
TRBD1 | . | TRBJ1-5 | TRBV19 | CASSSRTGGAEQPQHF | TGTGCCAGTAGTTCCCGGACAGGGGGCGCAGAGCAGCCCCAGCATTTT
. | once | TRBJ1-2 | TRBV15 | CATSREAQGGDYGYTF | TGTGCCACCAGCAGAGAGGCCCAGGGAGGTGACTATGGCTACACCTTC
. | . | TRBJ2-2 | TRBV5-1 | CASSFQGTGELFF | TGCGCCAGCAGCTTTCAGGGCACCGGGGAGCTGTTTTTT
. | . | TRBJ1-2 | TRBV5-1 | CASSLGQTNDGYGYTF | TGCGCCAGCAGCTTGGGACAGACAAACGATGGCTATGGCTACACCTTC
TRBD2 | . | TRBJ2-7 | TRBV4-1 | CASSPRAAGVYEQYF | TGCGCCAGCAGCCCCCGGGCAGCGGGAGTTTACGAGCAGTACTTC
TRBD2 | . | TRBJ2-1 | TRBV5-6 | CASSLRALAGNEQFF | TGTGCCAGCAGCTTGAGGGCACTAGCGGGCAATGAGCAGTTCTTC
. | once | TRBJ2-3 | TRBV30 | CAWSRESTDTQYF | TGTGCCTGGAGTCGCGAAAGCACAGATACGCAGTATTTT
. | once | TRBJ1-2 | TRBV28 | CASSPQGSHGYTF | TGTGCCAGCAGCCCCCAGGGTAGCCATGGCTACACCTTC
. | . | TRBJ2-7 | TRBV19 | CASSWGRGTYEQYF | TGTGCCAGTAGTTGGGGCAGGGGTACCTACGAGCAGTACTTC
TRBD1 | . | TRBJ1-2 | TRBV7-2 | CASRFTGGASYGYTF | TGTGCCAGCAGATTCACAGGGGGCGCTTCTTATGGCTACACCTTC
TRBD2 | . | TRBJ2-4 | TRBV6-2/TRBV6-3 | CASSYSGVLAKNIQYF | TGTGCCAGCAGTTACAGCGGGGTACTAGCCAAAAACATTCAGTACTTC
TRBD2 | . | TRBJ2-7 | TRBV7-6 | CASSFSGTSLTREQYF | TGTGCCAGCAGCTTCTCCGGGACTAGTTTGACTAGGGAGCAGTACTTC
. | . | TRBJ2-7 | TRBV27 | CASRGLPSYEQYF | TGTGCCAGCAGGGGGCTCCCCTCCTACGAGCAGTACTTC
. | . | TRBJ2-5 | TRBV19 | CASSITGYLETQYF | TGTGCCAGTAGTATAACAGGGTATCTGGAGACCCAGTACTTC
. | few | TRBJ1-2 | TRBV6-1 | CASSDGSVADGYTF | TGTGCCAGCAGTGATGGGAGCGTCGCGGATGGCTACACCTTC
TRBD2 | . | TRBJ2-1 | TRBV15 | CATSRDRSGLAYNEQFF | TGTGCCACCAGCAGAGATAGGTCGGGACTAGCGTACAATGAGCAGTTCTTC
TRBD2 | . | TRBJ2-1 | TRBV15 | CATSSGLAGGPMSYNEQFF | TGTGCCACCAGCAGCGGACTAGCGGGAGGGCCAATGTCCTACAATGAGCAGTTCTTC
. | . | TRBJ2-3 | TRBV25-1 | CASSEGGSTDTQYF | TGTGCCAGCAGTGAGGGGGGAAGCACAGATACGCAGTATTTT
. | . | TRBJ2-7 | TRBV18 | CASSPGHEQYF | TGTGCCAGCTCCCCTGGGCACGAGCAGTACTTC
. | . | TRBJ1-1 | TRBV18 | CASSPLRGNTEAFF | TGTGCCAGCTCACCATTAAGGGGGAACACTGAAGCTTTCTTT
TRBD2 | . | TRBJ2-3 | TRBV27 | CASSPERDNTDTQYF | TGTGCCAGCAGCCCTGAGCGGGATAACACAGATACGCAGTATTTT
TRBD1 | . | TRBJ1-2 | TRBV5-6 | CASSQPGQGTYGYTF | TGTGCCAGCAGCCAACCGGGACAGGGGACCTATGGCTACACCTTC
TRBD1 | . | TRBJ2-7 | TRBV27 | CASSYRQGPYEQYF | TGTGCCAGCAGTTACCGACAGGGCCCATACGAGCAGTACTTC
TRBD2 | . | TRBJ2-1 | TRBV4-1 | CASSQVAGLAMGAYNEQFF | TGCGCCAGCAGCCAAGTCGCGGGACTAGCGATGGGCGCTTACAATGAGCAGTTCTTC
TRBD1 | . | TRBJ2-7 | TRBV19 | CASSIGTGRSGEQYF | TGTGCCAGTAGTATTGGGACAGGGCGTTCCGGTGAGCAGTACTTC
. | . | TRBJ2-7 | TRBV5-1 | CASSLDKRRSYEQYF | TGCGCCAGCAGCTTGGACAAGCGACGCTCCTACGAGCAGTACTTC
. | . | TRBJ1-4 | TRBV6-6 | CASSPRVATNEKLFF | TGTGCCAGCAGTCCCAGGGTGGCAACTAATGAAAAACTGTTTTTT
. | . | TRBJ1-1 | TRBV5-1 | CASSSQGNTEAFF | TGCGCCAGCAGCTCGCAGGGGAACACTGAAGCTTTCTTT